This T cell receptor beta chain was captured by sequencing in a study of graft-versus-host responses after intestinal transplantation. About the research overall: Recipients had transplants, and these were multivisceral, liver-intestinal, or isolated intestinal. After anti-thymocyte globulin induction, recipients took tacrolimus and steroids for around 3 years.

General study findings and limits: Recipient marrow showed GvH clones, some seen first in ileum or blood.

Notes on this clone: Its antigen is not identified.

The CDR3 extends over 18 amino acids. Germline CDR1 and CDR2: MNHNS and SASEGT. The V gene lost 0 bases and the J gene lost 0 bases, with 14 bases spanning the gap. Profiling relied on immunoSEQ multiplex PCR, and the TCRdb table lists in-frame clones only, not all of them. The table records about 110,000 clones, just under 95% of them present only once. The source material was unstimulated CD8+ T cells sorted from spleen or lymph node cells, sampled before intestinal transplant. This sequence was found in a human donor who received an intestinal transplant. J is TRBJ1-4 and V is TRBV6-1; D is unclear. The CDR3 region is CASSEARGVGATNEKLFF. Here the CDR3 DNA reads TGTGCCAGCAGTGAAGCGCGCGGGGTGGGCGCAACTAATGAAAAACTGTTTTTT.